These 24 T cell receptor beta chains share one sample of origin, sequenced in a study of blood T cell repertoires in COVID-19. The data were produced by immunoSEQ multiplex PCR, yet TCRdb's version contains in-frame clones alone and is incomplete. In the table there are about 200,000 clones, approximately 91% of which are singletons. Sequences were obtained from peripheral blood. Receptor source: a man aged 50 or older with COVID-19, enrolled during active disease.

This clone was seen only once. The CDR3, as DNA: TGTGCCATCAGTGAAGGACAGTATAGCAATCAGCCCCAGCATTTT. It is translated as CAISEGQYSNQPQHF. This chain joins TRBV10-3 and TRBJ1-5, with D maybe TRBD1 (6 bases). The V gene lost 3 bases and the J gene lost 0 bases, with 9 bases spanning the gap. Germline V gene sequence: CDR1 ENHRY, CDR2 SYGVKD. This CDR3 has 15 amino acids.

The V gene is TRBV7-9, the J gene TRBJ1-1; tentative D call: TRBD1 (6 bases). The CDR3 contains 15 residues. CDR1 is SEHNR and CDR2 is FQNEAQ in the germline V gene (reference sequence). With 1 base removed from V and 5 bases from J, the gap between germline ends came to 14 bases. CDR3 sequence (DNA): TGTGCCAGCAGCTTAGTCGGCGGGGGCGGGACTGAAGCTTTCTTT. Protein product: CASSLVGGGGTEAFF.

The rearrangement uses TRBV6-5 and TRBJ2-1, with 9 bases that match TRBD2. J gave up 7 bases and V 3 bases, and 1 base lay outside the gene matches. This CDR3 is built from 13 residues. Germline V gene lookup returns CDR1 MNHEY and CDR2 SVGAGI. The CDR3 DNA reads TGTGCCAGCAGTTATCTAGCGGGGAATGAGCAGTTCTTC. Its translation is CASSYLAGNEQFF.

The chain combines TRBV10-3 with TRBJ2-7; a possible D gene is TRBD2 (7 bases). V dropped 0 bases and J dropped 2 bases, with 20 bases sitting between them. The CDR3 has 18 amino acids. Germline values: CDR1 ENHRY, CDR2 SYGVKD. CDR3 region: CAISESSGASGAPYEQYF. The CDR3 DNA reads as TGTGCCATCAGTGAGTCCTCGGGGGCTAGCGGAGCTCCCTACGAGCAGTACTTC.

The V gene is TRBV6-5, the J gene TRBJ2-7; a weak D match, TRBD2 (6 bases). Germline V gene data show CDR1 as MNHEY and CDR2 as SVGAGI. This CDR3 region has 15 residues. V lost 6 bases and J 0 bases, leaving 15 bases between the germline ends. CDR3 protein: CASRGTGTASYEQYF. CDR3 bases: TGTGCCAGCAGGGGAACCGGGACTGCCTCCTACGAGCAGTACTTC.

This clone was observed a handful of times. A junction boundary mismatches the germline segment, possibly from a read error. The rearrangement links TRBV7-7 to TRBJ2-2; perhaps TRBD2 as D (7 bases). Germline V gene sequence: CDR1 SSHAT, CDR2 FNYEAQ (reference sequence). This CDR3 spans 16 amino acids. CDR3 amino acids: CASSAGRRGGTGELFF. CDR3 bases: TGTGCTAGCAGCGCCGGCAGGAGGGGGGGAACCGGGGAGCTGTTTTTT. Complete variable domain (other parts from reference TRBV7-7 and TRBJ2-2): GAGVSQSPRYKVTKRGQDVTLRCDPISSHATLYWYQQALGQGPEFLTYFNYEAQPDKSGLPSDRFSAERPEGSISTLTIQRTEQRDSAMYRCASSAGRRGGTGELFFGEGSRLTVL.

The rearrangement joins TRBV5-1 to TRBJ1-2; D is possibly TRBD1 (6 bases). CDR3 size: 16 residues. The V gene lost 3 bases and the J gene lost 6 bases, with 21 bases spanning the gap. Looked up from germline, CDR1 is SGHRS and CDR2 is YFSETQ. The CDR3 coding sequence is TGCGCCAGCAGCTCGAACTCACAGGGTGGGTTAGATGGCTACACCTTC. It encodes CASSSNSQGGLDGYTF. Full variable domain (remainder filled in from reference TRBV5-1 and TRBJ1-2): KAGVTQTPRYLIKTRGQQVTLSCSPISGHRSVSWYQQTPGQGLQFLFEYFSETQRNKGNFPGRFSGRQFSNSRSEMNVSTLELGDSALYLCASSSNSQGGLDGYTFGSGTRLTVV.

The V call is TRBV6-5, the J call TRBJ2-2; D is unclear. CDR1 and CDR2 (germline): MNHEY, SVGAGI. CDR3 length equals 14 residues. The germline V and J ends were trimmed by 6 bases and 4 bases, with 12 bases remaining between them. The CDR3 coding sequence is TGTGCCAGCAGCCCAGGCCCTGCCACCGGGGAGCTGTTTTTT. As protein: CASSPGPATGELFF.

The rearrangement joins TRBV7-2 to TRBJ2-1, with TRBD2 matching over 13 bases. The ends lost 8 bases at V and 0 bases at J; junction bases unmatched: 1. CDR1 and CDR2 from the germline V gene are SGHTA and FQGNSA. CDR3 length: 15 residues. The CDR3 region is CASRTSGSSYNEQFF. The CDR3 bases are TGTGCCAGCCGGACTAGCGGGAGCTCCTACAATGAGCAGTTCTTC. Full variable domain (outside the CDR3, taken from reference TRBV7-2 and TRBJ2-1): GAGVSQSPSNKVTEKGKDVELRCDPISGHTALYWYRQSLGQGLEFLIYFQGNSAPDKSGLPSDRFSAERTGGSVSTLTIQRTQQEDSAVYLCASRTSGSSYNEQFFGPGTRLTVL.

The chain uses TRBV19 and TRBJ1-6, with 8 bases matching TRBD1. The CDR3 runs to 14 residues. CDR1 and CDR2 from the germline V gene are LNHDA and SQIVND (reference sequence). The V and J ends lost 5 bases and 9 bases, in that order; junction bases with no gene match: 6. The CDR3 protein is CASSRGQDTSPLHF. For the CDR3, the DNA is TGTGCCAGTAGTCGGGGACAGGATACTTCACCCCTCCACTTT.

The chain has TRBV10-2 and TRBJ2-7; tentative D call: TRBD2 (6 bases). The CDR3 extends over 12 amino acids. Trimming took 6 bases from V and 4 from J, leaving 10 bases between them. Germline V gives CDR1 WSHSY, CDR2 SAAADI. The CDR3, as DNA: TGCGCCAGCAGAATAGCGGATTACGAGCAGTACTTC. Translation gives CASRIADYEQYF.

This chain connects TRBV7-9 to TRBJ1-5; 10 bases are shared with TRBD1. In germline, CDR1 is SEHNR, CDR2 FQNEAQ (reference sequence). This CDR3 region has 15 residues. J was trimmed by 2 bases and V by 6 bases; bases with no gene match: 4. In nucleotides, the CDR3 is TGTGCCAGCAGTGGGACAGGGGCGGGCAATCAGCCCCAGCATTTT. Amino acid sequence: CASSGTGAGNQPQHF.

The chain couples TRBV9 to TRBJ1-3; D may be TRBD1 (5 bases). Germline CDR1 reads SGDLS; CDR2 reads YYNGEE. Trimming took 3 bases from V and 0 from J, leaving 13 bases between them. This CDR3 region has 16 residues. In DNA, the CDR3 is TGTGCCAGCAGCGCATCGCCAGGGAACTCTGGAAACACCATATATTTT. Its translation: CASSASPGNSGNTIYF. Together with reference TRBV9 and TRBJ1-3, the CDR3 gives the full variable domain: DSGVTQTPKHLITATGQRVTLRCSPRSGDLSVYWYQQSLDQGLQFLIQYYNGEERAKGNILERFSAQQFPDLHSELNLSSLELGDSALYFCASSASPGNSGNTIYFGEGSWLTVV.

This chain uses TRBV7-2 with TRBJ1-2, with TRBD1 matching over 9 bases. Germline assignment: CDR1 SGHTA and CDR2 FQGNSA. This CDR3 is built from 16 residues. V gave up 0 bases and J gave up 7 bases; unmatched junction bases: 9. In DNA form, the CDR3 reads TGTGCCAGCAGCTTAGCCGGGACAGGGAGGGTTGGTGGCTACACCTTC. It yields the protein CASSLAGTGRVGGYTF. Full variable domain (outside the CDR3, taken from reference TRBV7-2 and TRBJ1-2): GAGVSQSPSNKVTEKGKDVELRCDPISGHTALYWYRQSLGQGLEFLIYFQGNSAPDKSGLPSDRFSAERTGGSVSTLTIQRTQQEDSAVYLCASSLAGTGRVGGYTFGSGTRLTVV.

This clone was recorded once. V usage is TRBV5-4 and J usage is TRBJ2-5, with D possibly matching TRBD2 (6 bases). Trimming removed 0 bases at V and 4 bases at J, with 7 bases between. Germline V gene lookup returns CDR1 SGHNT and CDR2 YYREEE (reference sequence). The CDR3 covers 13 residues. The CDR3 sequence: CASSLAGGETQYF. CDR3 nucleotide sequence: TGTGCCAGCAGCTTGGCCGGGGGAGAGACCCAGTACTTC.

The gene calls are TRBV2 and TRBJ2-5; D is unclear. V gave up 9 bases and J gave up 4 bases, with 12 bases separating them. Germline CDR1 reads SNHLY; CDR2 reads FYNNEI. The CDR3 has 12 residues. The chain's CDR3 is CARRRGTETQYF. The CDR3 bases are TGTGCCAGAAGACGCGGCACAGAGACCCAGTACTTC. Combining the CDR3 with reference TRBV2 and TRBJ2-5 gives the whole variable domain EPEVTQTPSHQVTQMGQEVILRCVPISNHLYFYWYRQILGQKVEFLVSFYNNEISEKSEIFDDQFSVERPDGSNFTLKIRSTKLEDSAMYFCARRRGTETQYFGPGTRLLVL.

V is TRBV3-1 (or the pseudogene TRBV3-2) and J is TRBJ1-4; TRBD1 is a possible D gene (5 bases). From germline, CDR1 is LGHDT and CDR2 YNNKEL (reference sequence). The germline V and J ends were trimmed by 6 bases and 3 bases, with 11 bases remaining between them. The CDR3 runs 14 residues. CDR3 sequence (DNA): TGTGCCAGCAGGCGTGCAGGGTCTAATGAAAAACTGTTTTTT. Encoded protein: CASRRAGSNEKLFF.

This clone has a single count. The chain recombines TRBV11-3 with TRBJ2-5, with D perhaps matching TRBD2 (5 bases). CDR1 is SGHNT, CDR2 YENEEA, per germline. The CDR3 has 15 residues. V lost 0 bases to trimming and J lost 7 bases, with 15 bases between them. CDR3 in amino acids: CASSLDSRSRGTQYF. CDR3 nucleotide sequence: TGTGCCAGCAGCTTAGATTCCCGGTCCCGGGGGACCCAGTACTTC.

In this sample, this clone turned up once. The chain employs TRBV19 and TRBJ2-2, with 8 bases fitting TRBD2. Germline V gene lookup returns CDR1 LNHDA and CDR2 SQIVND (reference sequence). The length of the CDR3 is 16 residues. The ends lost 1 base at V and 3 bases at J; junction bases unmatched: 4. This CDR3 is CASSIAAGGYTGELFF. In nucleotides, the CDR3 is TGTGCCAGTAGTATAGCGGCGGGGGGCTACACCGGGGAGCTGTTTTTT.

The rearrangement joins TRBV19 to TRBJ1-4, with a weak D call TRBD1 (6 bases). Per germline, CDR1 LNHDA and CDR2 SQIVND (reference sequence). Trimming took off 7 bases at V and 2 bases at J, with 14 bases between the two ends. The CDR3 consists of 15 residues. CDR3 in DNA: TGTGCCAGTAAAACACACAGGGTCACTAATGAAAAACTGTTTTTT. Protein product: CASKTHRVTNEKLFF.

This chain uses TRBV5-1 with TRBJ1-3; maybe TRBD1 (5 bases). The CDR3 contains 17 residues. Germline loops: CDR1 SGHRS, CDR2 YFSETQ. V lost 4 bases and J lost 0, with 17 bases in between. DNA for the CDR3: TGCGCCAGCAGCCCAGACAGTCCTGGGCCCTCTGGAAACACCATATATTTT. Its protein product is CASSPDSPGPSGNTIYF. Supplemented by reference TRBV5-1 and TRBJ1-3, the full variable domain reads KAGVTQTPRYLIKTRGQQVTLSCSPISGHRSVSWYQQTPGQGLQFLFEYFSETQRNKGNFPGRFSGRQFSNSRSEMNVSTLELGDSALYLCASSPDSPGPSGNTIYFGEGSWLTVV.

The chain uses TRBV3-1 (or the pseudogene TRBV3-2) and TRBJ1-6; D call uncertain. The CDR3 length is 14 residues. Trimming stripped 1 base from V and 6 bases from J, with 7 bases between. Germline CDR1 and CDR2: LGHDT and YNNKEL (reference sequence). The chain's CDR3 is CASSQGLTNSPLHF. CDR3 nucleotides: TGTGCCAGCAGCCAAGGACTGACTAATTCACCCCTCCACTTT.

J is TRBJ1-2 and V is TRBV18, with TRBD1 identical over 8 bases. This CDR3 has 15 amino acids. Germline-derived CDR1 and CDR2 are KGHSH and LQKENI. Trimming at V came to 4 bases and at J to 4 bases, leaving 8 bases not matched to a gene. The CDR3 region has the DNA TGTGCCAGCTCACAAGGACAGGGCGGCGGCTATGGCTACACCTTC. This codes for CASSQGQGGGYGYTF.

This chain links TRBV3-1 (or the pseudogene TRBV3-2) with TRBJ2-1, with 13 positions matching TRBD2. The CDR3 totals 15 residues. Losses at the gene ends were 4 bases for V and 9 bases for J; bases not matched to a gene: 6. Germline V CDR1 and CDR2: LGHDT, YNNKEL (reference sequence). The chain's CDR3 is CASSLGTSGIGEQFF. The CDR3 bases are TGTGCCAGCAGCCTCGGGACTAGCGGGATCGGTGAGCAGTTCTTC.